This T cell receptor beta chain stems from a study of T cells in Graves' hyperthyroidism and ophthalmopathy. There are many counts of this clonotype. This CDR3 spans 14 amino acids. V lost 3 bases and J 4 bases, leaving 13 bases between the germline ends. Germline CDR1 is SQVTM and CDR2 is ANQGSEA. TCR beta CDR3 region amplification was performed from RNA transcripts. Researchers ran a first-round RT-PCR on the TCR CDR3 using the HTBI primer set. TCRdb redid the calling of the multiplex PCR reads with MiXCR, one entry per CDR3 protein. The sample yields hundreds of thousands of distinct CDR3 sequences, just over 45% seen once.

The genes are TRBV29-1 and TRBJ1-3; the D gene is possibly TRBD1 (6 bases). Sequenced input: peripheral blood or thyroid tissue (not recorded which). The receptor comes from a woman younger than 30 with Graves' hyperthyroidism. Written as DNA, the CDR3 is TGCAGCGTTGAGGGACATATGGGCGGAAACACCATATATTTT. Residues: CSVEGHMGGNTIYF.